This T cell receptor beta chain comes out of a study of T cell changes during pregnancy in multiple sclerosis. The CDR3 has 15 residues. With 0 bases removed from V and 7 bases from J, the gap between germline ends came to 14 bases. The germline CDR1 and CDR2 sequences are SGDLS and YYNGEE. Sequenced by immunoSEQ multiplex PCR; TCRdb stores in-frame clones only, minus some. The data contain some 49,000 clones, 90% of them singletons. The receptor's source is a female donor in good health, enrolled as a control in a pregnancy study. The chain carries TRBV9 and TRBJ2-1; possible D gene TRBD1, 8 bases. The sample consisted of peripheral blood, taken after pregnancy. For the CDR3, the DNA is TGTGCCAGCAGCGTAGTTAACAGGGGGGGAAATGAGCAGTTCTTC. Translation gives CASSVVNRGGNEQFF. Complete variable domain (other parts from reference TRBV9 and TRBJ2-1): DSGVTQTPKHLITATGQRVTLRCSPRSGDLSVYWYQQSLDQGLQFLIQYYNGEERAKGNILERFSAQQFPDLHSELNLSSLELGDSALYFCASSVVNRGGNEQFFGPGTRLTVL.